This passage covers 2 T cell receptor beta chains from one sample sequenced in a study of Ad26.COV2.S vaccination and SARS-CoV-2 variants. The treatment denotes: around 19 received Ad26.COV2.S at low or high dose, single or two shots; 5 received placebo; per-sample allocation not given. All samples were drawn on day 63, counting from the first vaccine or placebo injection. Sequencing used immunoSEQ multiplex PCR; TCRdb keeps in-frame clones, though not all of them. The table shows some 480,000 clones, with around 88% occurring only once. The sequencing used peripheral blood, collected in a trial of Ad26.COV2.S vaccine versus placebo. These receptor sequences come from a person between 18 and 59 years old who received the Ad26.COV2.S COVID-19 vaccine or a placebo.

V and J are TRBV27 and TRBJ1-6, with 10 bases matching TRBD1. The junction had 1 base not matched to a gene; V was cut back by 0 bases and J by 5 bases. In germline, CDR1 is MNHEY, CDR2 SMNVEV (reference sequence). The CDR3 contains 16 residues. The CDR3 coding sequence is TGTGCCAGCAGTTTATCGGGGACAGGGGATAATTCACCCCTCCACTTT. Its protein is CASSLSGTGDNSPLHF.

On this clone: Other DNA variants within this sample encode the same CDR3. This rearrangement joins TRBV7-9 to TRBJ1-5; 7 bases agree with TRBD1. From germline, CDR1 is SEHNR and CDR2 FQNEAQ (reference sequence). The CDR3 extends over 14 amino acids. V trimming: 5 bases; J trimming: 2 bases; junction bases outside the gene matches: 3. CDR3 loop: CASSPGTGNQPQHF. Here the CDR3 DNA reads TGTGCCAGCAGCCCCGGGACAGGCAATCAGCCCCAGCATTTT.